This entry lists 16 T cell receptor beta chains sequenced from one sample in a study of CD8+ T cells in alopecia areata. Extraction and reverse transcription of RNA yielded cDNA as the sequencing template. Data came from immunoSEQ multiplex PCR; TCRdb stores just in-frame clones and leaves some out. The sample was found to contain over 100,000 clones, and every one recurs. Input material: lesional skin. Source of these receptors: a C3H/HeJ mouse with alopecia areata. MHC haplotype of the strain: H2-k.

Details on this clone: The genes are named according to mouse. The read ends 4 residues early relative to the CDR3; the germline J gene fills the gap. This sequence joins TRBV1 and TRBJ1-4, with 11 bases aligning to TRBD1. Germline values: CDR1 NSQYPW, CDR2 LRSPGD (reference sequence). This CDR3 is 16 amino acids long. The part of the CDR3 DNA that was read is TGCACCTGCAGTGCAGGCACCGGGACAGGGGGCGAA. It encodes CTCSAGTGTGGE. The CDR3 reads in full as CTCSAGTGTGGERLFF.

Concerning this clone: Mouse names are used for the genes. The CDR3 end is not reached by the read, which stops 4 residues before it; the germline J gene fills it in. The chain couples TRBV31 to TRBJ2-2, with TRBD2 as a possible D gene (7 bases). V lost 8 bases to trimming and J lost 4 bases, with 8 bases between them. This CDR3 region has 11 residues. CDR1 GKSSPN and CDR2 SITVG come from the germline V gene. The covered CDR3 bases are TGTGCCAGGGGGGGCACCGGG. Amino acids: CARGGTG. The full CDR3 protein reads CARGGTGQLYF.

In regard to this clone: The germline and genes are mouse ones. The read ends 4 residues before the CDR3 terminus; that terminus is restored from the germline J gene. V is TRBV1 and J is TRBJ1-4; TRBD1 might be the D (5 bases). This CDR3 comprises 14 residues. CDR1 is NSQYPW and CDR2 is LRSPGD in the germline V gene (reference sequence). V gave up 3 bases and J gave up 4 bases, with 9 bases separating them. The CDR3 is CTCSAEGNNERLFF. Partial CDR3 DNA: TGCACCTGCAGTGCCGAGGGGAACAACGAA. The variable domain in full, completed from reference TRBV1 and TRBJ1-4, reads VTLLEQNPRWRLVPRGQAVNLRCILKNSQYPWMSWYQQDLQKQLQWLFTLRSPGDKEVKSLPGADYLATRVTDTELRLQVANMSQGRTLYCTCSAEGNNERLFFGHGTKLSVL.

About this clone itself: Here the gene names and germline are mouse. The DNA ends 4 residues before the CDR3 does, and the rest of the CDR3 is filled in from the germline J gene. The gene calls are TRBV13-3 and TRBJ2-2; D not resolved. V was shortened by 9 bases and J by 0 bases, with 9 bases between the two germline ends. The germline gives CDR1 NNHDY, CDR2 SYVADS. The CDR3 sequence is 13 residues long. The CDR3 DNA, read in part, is TGTGCCAACCGACAATCAAACACCGGG. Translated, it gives CANRQSNTG. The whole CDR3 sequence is CANRQSNTGQLYF.

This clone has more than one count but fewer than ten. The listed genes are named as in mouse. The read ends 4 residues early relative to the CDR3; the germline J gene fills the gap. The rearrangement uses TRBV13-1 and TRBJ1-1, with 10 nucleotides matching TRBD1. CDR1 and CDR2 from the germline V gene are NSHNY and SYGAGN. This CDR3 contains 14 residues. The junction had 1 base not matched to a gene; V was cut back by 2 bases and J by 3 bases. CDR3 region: CASSEGQGDTEVFF. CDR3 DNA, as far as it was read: TGTGCCAGCAGTGAAGGACAGGGGGACACA.

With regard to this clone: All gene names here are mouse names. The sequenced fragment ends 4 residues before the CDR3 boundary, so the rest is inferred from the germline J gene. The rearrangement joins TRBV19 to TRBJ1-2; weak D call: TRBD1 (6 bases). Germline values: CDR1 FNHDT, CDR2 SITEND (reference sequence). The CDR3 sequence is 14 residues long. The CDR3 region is CASSMGGARSDYTF. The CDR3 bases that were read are TGTGCCAGCAGTATGGGGGGCGCGAGGTCC.

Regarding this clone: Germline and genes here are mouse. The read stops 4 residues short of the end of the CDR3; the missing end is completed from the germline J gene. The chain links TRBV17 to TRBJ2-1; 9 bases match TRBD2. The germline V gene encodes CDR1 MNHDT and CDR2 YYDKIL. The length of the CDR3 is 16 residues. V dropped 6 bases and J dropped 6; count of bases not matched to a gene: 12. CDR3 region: CASSPRTGEVAAEQFF. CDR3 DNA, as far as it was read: TGTGCTAGCAGCCCCCGGACTGGGGAAGTTGCTGCT.

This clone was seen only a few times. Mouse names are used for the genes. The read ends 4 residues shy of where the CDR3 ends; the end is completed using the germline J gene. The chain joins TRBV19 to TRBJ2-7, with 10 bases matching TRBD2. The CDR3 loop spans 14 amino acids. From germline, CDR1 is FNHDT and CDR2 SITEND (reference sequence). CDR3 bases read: TGTGCCAGCAGTATACTGGGGGGGCTTTAT. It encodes CASSILGGLY. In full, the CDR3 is CASSILGGLYEQYF.

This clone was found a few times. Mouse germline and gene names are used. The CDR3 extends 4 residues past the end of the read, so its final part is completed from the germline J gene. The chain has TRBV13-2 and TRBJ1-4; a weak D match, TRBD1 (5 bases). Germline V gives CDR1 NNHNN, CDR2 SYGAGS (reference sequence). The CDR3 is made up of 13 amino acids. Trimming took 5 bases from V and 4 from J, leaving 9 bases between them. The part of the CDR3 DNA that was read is TGTGCCAGCGGGGGGAGGGGCAACGAA. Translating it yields CASGGRGNE. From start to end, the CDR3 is CASGGRGNERLFF.

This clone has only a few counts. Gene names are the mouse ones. This CDR3 is CASSDRGQGDYTF. The covered CDR3 bases are TGTGCCAGCAGTGACAGGGGGCAGGGC. The chain has TRBV13-3 and TRBJ1-2; 8 bases map to TRBD1. The sequenced fragment ends 4 residues before the CDR3 boundary, so the rest is inferred from the germline J gene. The CDR3 is made up of 13 amino acids. Germline V CDR1 and CDR2: NNHDY, SYVADS.

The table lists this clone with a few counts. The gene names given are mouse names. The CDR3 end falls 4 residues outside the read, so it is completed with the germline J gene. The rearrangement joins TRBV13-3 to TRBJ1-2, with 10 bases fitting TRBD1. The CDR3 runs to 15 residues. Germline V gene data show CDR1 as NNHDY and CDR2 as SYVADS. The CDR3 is CASSEPGQGRSDYTF. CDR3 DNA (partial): TGTGCCAGCAGTGAGCCGGGACAGGGGAGATCC.

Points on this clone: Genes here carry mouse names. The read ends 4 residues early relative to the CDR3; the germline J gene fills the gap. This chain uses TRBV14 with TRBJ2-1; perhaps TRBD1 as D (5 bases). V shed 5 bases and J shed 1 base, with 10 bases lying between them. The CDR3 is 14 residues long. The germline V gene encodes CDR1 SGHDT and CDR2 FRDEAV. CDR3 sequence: CASSFRTNYAEQFF. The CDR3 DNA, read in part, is TGTGCCAGCAGCTTTCGGACAAACTATGCT.

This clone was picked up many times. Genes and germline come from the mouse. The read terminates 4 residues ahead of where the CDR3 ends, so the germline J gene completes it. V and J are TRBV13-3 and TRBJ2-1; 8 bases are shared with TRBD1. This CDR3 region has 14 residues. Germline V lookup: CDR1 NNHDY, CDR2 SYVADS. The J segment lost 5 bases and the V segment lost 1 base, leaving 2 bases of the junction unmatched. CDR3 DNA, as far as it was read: TGTGCCAGCAGTGATCAGACAGGGGATGCT. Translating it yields CASSDQTGDA. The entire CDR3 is CASSDQTGDAEQFF.

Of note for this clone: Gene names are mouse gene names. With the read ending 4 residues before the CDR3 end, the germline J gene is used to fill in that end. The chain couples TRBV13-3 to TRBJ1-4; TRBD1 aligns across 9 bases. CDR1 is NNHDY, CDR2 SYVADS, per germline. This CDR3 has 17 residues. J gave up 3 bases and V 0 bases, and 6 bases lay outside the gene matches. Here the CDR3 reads CASSDAPGTGPNERLFF. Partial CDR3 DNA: TGTGCCAGCAGTGATGCACCCGGGACAGGGCCCAACGAA.

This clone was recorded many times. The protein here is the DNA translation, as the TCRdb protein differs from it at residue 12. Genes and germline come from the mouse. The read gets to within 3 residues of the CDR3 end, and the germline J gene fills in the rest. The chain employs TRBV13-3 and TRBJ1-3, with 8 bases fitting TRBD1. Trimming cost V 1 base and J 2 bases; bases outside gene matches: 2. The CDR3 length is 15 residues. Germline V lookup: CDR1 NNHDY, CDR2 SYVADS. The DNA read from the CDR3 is TGTGCCAGCAGTGATATACAGGGGGCTGGAAATACG. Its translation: CASSDIQGAGNT. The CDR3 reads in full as CASSDIQGAGNTLYF.

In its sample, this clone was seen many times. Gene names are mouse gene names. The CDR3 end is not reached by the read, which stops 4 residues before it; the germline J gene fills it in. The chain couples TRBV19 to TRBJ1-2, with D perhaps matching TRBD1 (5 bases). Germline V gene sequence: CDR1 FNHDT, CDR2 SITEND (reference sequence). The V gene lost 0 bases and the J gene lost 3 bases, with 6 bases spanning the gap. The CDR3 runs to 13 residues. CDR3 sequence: CASSIEGYSDYTF. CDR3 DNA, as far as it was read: TGTGCCAGCAGTATAGAGGGGTACTCC.